The 18 T cell receptor beta chains presented below share a single source sample, sequenced in a study of control samples from healthy donors and cancer patients. TCRdb keeps only in-frame clones here, not all; method: immunoSEQ multiplex PCR. The sample comprises about 180,000 clones, about 92% of which are singletons, and 1.4% rests with the top ten. Sample: blood. These receptors were collected from a man in his thirties or forties in good health.

The chain uses TRBV29-1 and TRBJ2-2; TRBD2 is a possible D gene (5 bases). Trimming stripped 5 bases from V and 2 bases from J, with 9 bases between. The CDR3 contains 13 residues. Looked up from germline, CDR1 is SQVTM and CDR2 is ANQGSEA. Written as DNA, the CDR3 is TGCAGCGTTTCCAGCGGCAACACCGGGGAGCTGTTTTTT. This encodes CSVSSGNTGELFF.

The CDR3 protein is CASSVESGPSYEQYF. DNA of the CDR3: TGTGCCAGCAGCGTAGAAAGCGGCCCCTCCTACGAGCAGTACTTC. This rearrangement joins TRBV9 to TRBJ2-7; D possibly corresponds to TRBD2 (5 bases). The germline V gene encodes CDR1 SGDLS and CDR2 YYNGEE. Trimming cost V 0 bases and J 0 bases, with 10 bases left between them. This CDR3 contains 15 residues.

This clone is a singleton in its sample. CDR3 loop: CASSLEAGSYEQYF. The CDR3, as DNA: TGCGCCAGCAGCTTGGAGGCAGGCTCCTACGAGCAGTACTTC. This chain joins TRBV5-1 and TRBJ2-7, with unresolved D. Germline values: CDR1 SGHRS, CDR2 YFSETQ. The CDR3 has 14 residues. Trimming shortened V by 0 bases and J by 0 bases, and 7 bases separated the two germline ends.

CDR3 nucleotides: TGCGCCAGCAGCTCCACAGGGGACACTGAAGCTTTCTTT. This gives the protein CASSSTGDTEAFF. The chain employs TRBV5-1 and TRBJ1-1; 7 nucleotides agree with TRBD1. V was pared by 3 bases and J by 3 bases, with 2 bases of the junction left unmatched. Germline assignment: CDR1 SGHRS and CDR2 YFSETQ. The CDR3 is 13 amino acids.

V and J are TRBV2 and TRBJ2-7; TRBD1 matches at 9 bases. CDR1 SNHLY and CDR2 FYNNEI come from the germline V gene. V shed 7 bases, J shed 0 bases, and the junction held 4 bases outside the gene matches. The CDR3 has 14 amino acids. CDR3 residues: CASTSDRGSYEQYF. In DNA, the CDR3 is TGTGCCAGCACTTCGGACAGGGGCTCCTACGAGCAGTACTTC. Full variable domain (outside the CDR3, taken from reference TRBV2 and TRBJ2-7): EPEVTQTPSHQVTQMGQEVILRCVPISNHLYFYWYRQILGQKVEFLVSFYNNEISEKSEIFDDQFSVERPDGSNFTLKIRSTKLEDSAMYFCASTSDRGSYEQYFGPGTRLTVT.

CDR3 bases: TGTGCCAGCAGCCTGGCAAGACAGAGCACAGATACGCAGTATTTT. Its translation is CASSLARQSTDTQYF. The V call is TRBV5-5, the J call TRBJ2-3, with D maybe TRBD1 (5 bases). Germline-derived CDR1 and CDR2 are SGHKS and YYEKEE (reference sequence). The CDR3 totals 15 residues. Trimming removed 4 bases from V and 0 bases from J, with 12 bases in between.

This clone was picked up a small number of times. This rearrangement joins TRBV2 to TRBJ1-6; 11 nucleotides align to TRBD1. Losses at the gene ends were 4 bases for V and 9 bases for J; bases not matched to a gene: 5. CDR1 is SNHLY, CDR2 FYNNEI, per germline. The CDR3 has 15 residues. This chain's CDR3 is CASSGTGQGGSPLHF. CDR3 in DNA: TGTGCCAGCAGTGGTACGGGACAGGGGGGTTCACCCCTCCACTTT.

This clone was picked up one time. The chain has TRBV19 and TRBJ1-2; D not resolved. CDR1 and CDR2 (germline): LNHDA, SQIVND (reference sequence). The V gene lost 4 bases and the J gene lost 5 bases, with 17 bases spanning the gap. The CDR3 sequence is 15 residues long. CDR3 region: CASSTPAEVVYGYTF. CDR3 nucleotide sequence: TGTGCCAGTAGTACCCCCGCCGAAGTTGTTTATGGCTACACCTTC.

The chain is built from TRBV5-4 and TRBJ2-3, with 7 nucleotides matching TRBD1. This CDR3 is built from 15 residues. Germline CDR1 and CDR2: SGHNT and YYREEE (reference sequence). J was trimmed by 2 bases and V by 5 bases; bases with no gene match: 8. CDR3 region: CASRLTGSLTDTQYF. CDR3 nucleotides: TGTGCCAGCAGATTGACAGGGAGTCTCACAGATACGCAGTATTTT.

The V and J genes are TRBV27 and TRBJ1-5; D perhaps matches TRBD1 (5 bases). The germline V and J ends were trimmed by 8 bases and 0 bases, with 11 bases remaining between them. CDR3 length: 14 amino acids. CDR1 MNHEY and CDR2 SMNVEV come from the germline V gene (reference sequence). CDR3 loop: CASRGGYSNQPQHF. Written as DNA, the CDR3 is TGTGCCAGCCGGGGGGGGTATAGCAATCAGCCCCAGCATTTT.

The DNA for the CDR3 is TGCGCCAGCAGCCCTGATGGGGCTGGAAACACCATATATTTT. It specifies CASSPDGAGNTIYF. The chain has TRBV5-1 and TRBJ1-3; D gene uncertain. Trimming stripped 4 bases from V and 2 bases from J, with 10 bases between. CDR3 length equals 14 residues. Germline V gene data show CDR1 as SGHRS and CDR2 as YFSETQ.

V is TRBV28 and J is TRBJ1-5; TRBD1 matches 9 bases. The V gene end was trimmed by 10 bases and the J gene end by 4 bases; junction bases not matched to a gene: 8. Germline V gene sequence: CDR1 MDHEN, CDR2 SYDVKM. This CDR3 contains 14 residues. CDR3 nucleotides: TGTGCCACCCACCGGACAGGGGATAATCAGCCCCAGCATTTT. Protein product: CATHRTGDNQPQHF.

This clone came up once. The J gene is TRBJ2-2, the V gene TRBV28, with D maybe TRBD2 (5 bases). There are 15 residues in the CDR3. The germline V and J ends were trimmed by 3 bases and 4 bases, with 12 bases remaining between them. Germline V gives CDR1 MDHEN, CDR2 SYDVKM. The CDR3 spells CASSLVGVVTGELFF. CDR3 coding DNA: TGTGCCAGCAGTTTGGTGGGAGTCGTCACCGGGGAGCTGTTTTTT.

The chain uses TRBV18 and TRBJ1-2, with D possibly being TRBD1 (5 bases). Germline V CDR1 and CDR2: KGHSH, LQKENI. Trimming left V 5 bases short and J 0 bases short, with 10 bases between. This CDR3 spans 14 amino acids. The CDR3 loop is CASSDQGTNYGYTF. The CDR3 DNA sequence: TGTGCCAGCTCAGATCAGGGTACTAACTATGGCTACACCTTC.

The CDR3: CASSPIGGEEQYF. For the CDR3, the DNA is TGTGCCAGCTCACCAATAGGCGGGGAAGAGCAGTACTTC. The chain couples TRBV18 to TRBJ2-7; D perhaps matches TRBD2 (6 bases). Germline CDR1 reads KGHSH; CDR2 reads LQKENI. The CDR3 length is 13 residues. Trimming shortened V by 2 bases and J by 7 bases, and 12 bases separated the two germline ends.

V usage is TRBV4-1 and J usage is TRBJ2-7, with 11 bases lining up with TRBD1. This CDR3 spans 15 amino acids. The V segment lost 4 bases and the J segment 2 bases; nucleotides outside the gene matches: 4. Germline V CDR1 and CDR2: MGHRA, YSYEKL. The CDR3 reads CASSLGQGVPYEQYF. The CDR3 DNA is TGCGCCAGCAGCCTGGGACAGGGGGTTCCCTACGAGCAGTACTTC.

The chain employs TRBV18 and TRBJ2-2, with TRBD1 matching 9 bases. The germline V gene encodes CDR1 KGHSH and CDR2 LQKENI. This CDR3 region has 16 residues. The trim removed 6 bases at V and 5 bases at J, leaving 10 bases unmatched. CDR3 coding DNA: TGTGCCAGCTCGCCCGGAGGGACAGGGCTTACCGGGGAGCTGTTTTTT. As protein: CASSPGGTGLTGELFF. The entire variable domain, with the rest obtained from reference TRBV18 and TRBJ2-2, is as follows: NAGVMQNPRHLVRRRGQEARLRCSPMKGHSHVYWYRQLPEEGLKFMVYLQKENIIDESGMPKERFSAEFPKEGPSILRIQQVVRGDSAAYFCASSPGGTGLTGELFFGEGSRLTVL.

The chain joins TRBV5-1 to TRBJ2-7; TRBD1 agrees at 8 bases. The germline CDR1 and CDR2 sequences are SGHRS and YFSETQ. V shed 0 bases, J shed 5 bases, and the junction held 10 bases outside the gene matches. The CDR3 consists of 16 residues. CDR3 bases: TGCGCCAGCAGCTTGGTTCCCGGCAGGGGGCGCCACGAGCAGTACTTC. It encodes CASSLVPGRGRHEQYF.